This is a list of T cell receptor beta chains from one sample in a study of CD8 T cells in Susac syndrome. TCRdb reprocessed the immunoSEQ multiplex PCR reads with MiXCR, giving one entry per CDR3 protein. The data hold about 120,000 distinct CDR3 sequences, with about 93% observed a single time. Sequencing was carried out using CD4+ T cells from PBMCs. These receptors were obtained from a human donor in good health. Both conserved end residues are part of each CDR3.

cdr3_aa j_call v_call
CASSFGRVNTEAFF TRBJ1-1 TRBV27
CSARDRVRETQYF TRBJ2-5 TRBV29-1
CASSKQGDPAEQYF TRBJ2-7 TRBV7-9
CSAPQAGGVNEQFF TRBJ2-1 TRBV20-1
CASTLLDRRGNYGYTF TRBJ1-2 TRBV19
CSVSGTPKQETQYF TRBJ2-5 TRBV29-1
CASSQEKGKEAFF TRBJ1-1 TRBV3-1
CASSYFRDGYTF TRBJ1-2 TRBV6-6
CASSPLAGPTDTQYF TRBJ2-3 TRBV14
CASSLRSQSETQYF TRBJ2-5 TRBV5-1
CASNLRDGTEAFF TRBJ1-1 TRBV2
CASVAVLGETDTGELFF TRBJ2-2 TRBV19
CAWSVGTTYGYTF TRBJ1-2 TRBV30
CRKGTGRTGANVLTF TRBJ2-6 TRBV7-9
CASSPSPGGVETQYF TRBJ2-5 TRBV7-2
CSARGSGYRRNEQFF TRBJ2-1 TRBV20-1